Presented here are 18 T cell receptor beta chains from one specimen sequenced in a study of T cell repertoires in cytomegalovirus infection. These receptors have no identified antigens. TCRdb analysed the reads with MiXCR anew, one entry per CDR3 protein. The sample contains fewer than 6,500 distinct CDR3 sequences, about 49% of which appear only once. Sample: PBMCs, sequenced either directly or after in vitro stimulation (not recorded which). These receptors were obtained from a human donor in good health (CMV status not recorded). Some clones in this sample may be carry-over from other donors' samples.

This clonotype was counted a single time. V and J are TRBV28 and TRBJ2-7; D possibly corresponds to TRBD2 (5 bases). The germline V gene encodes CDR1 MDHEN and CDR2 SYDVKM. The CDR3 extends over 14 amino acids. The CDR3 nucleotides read TGTGCCCGCACTCCCACCCAACTAGACTACGATCAGGACGTC. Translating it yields CARTPTQLDYDQDV.

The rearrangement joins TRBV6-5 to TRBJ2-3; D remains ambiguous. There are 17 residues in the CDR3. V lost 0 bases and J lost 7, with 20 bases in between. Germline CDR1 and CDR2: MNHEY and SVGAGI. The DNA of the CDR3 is TGTGCCAGCAGTTACTCAGCGCTATCTGGAGATGCATATACGCAGTATTTT. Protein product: CASSYSALSGDAYTQYF.

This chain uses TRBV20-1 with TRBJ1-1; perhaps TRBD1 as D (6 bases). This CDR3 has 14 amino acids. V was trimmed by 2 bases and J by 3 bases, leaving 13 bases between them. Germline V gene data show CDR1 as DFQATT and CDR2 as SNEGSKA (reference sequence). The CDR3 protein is CSARSEDRYTEAFF. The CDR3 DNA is TGCAGTGCTAGAAGTGAGGACAGATACACTGAAGCTTTCTTT.

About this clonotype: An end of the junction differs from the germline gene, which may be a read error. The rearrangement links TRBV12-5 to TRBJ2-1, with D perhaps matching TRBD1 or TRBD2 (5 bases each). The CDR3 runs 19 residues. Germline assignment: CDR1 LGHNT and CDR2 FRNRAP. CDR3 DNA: TGTGCGAGTGGTGTGGTATCGGTAATCGGGGCCGTCCCCTACAATGAGTCGTTCTTC. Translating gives CASGVVSVIGAVPYNESFF.

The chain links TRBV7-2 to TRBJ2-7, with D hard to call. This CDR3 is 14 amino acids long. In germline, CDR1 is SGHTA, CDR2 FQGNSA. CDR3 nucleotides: TGTGCCAGCAGCTGGGCCACCCCTGGCGACGAGGAGTATGTA. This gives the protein CASSWATPGDEEYV.

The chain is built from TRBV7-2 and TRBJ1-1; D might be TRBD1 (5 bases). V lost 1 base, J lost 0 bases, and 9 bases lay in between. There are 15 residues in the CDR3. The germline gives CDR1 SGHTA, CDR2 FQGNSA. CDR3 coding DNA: TGTGCCAGCAGCTTAGATAGGGGATTGAACACTGAAGCTTTCTTT. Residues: CASSLDRGLNTEAFF.

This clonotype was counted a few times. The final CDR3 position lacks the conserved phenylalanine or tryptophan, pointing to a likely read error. The CDR3 region is CASSVDTPCDEQYL. CDR3 in DNA: TGTGCCAGCAGCGTGGACACCCCTTGCGACGAGCAGTACTTA. V usage is TRBV7-8 and J usage is TRBJ2-7; D is perhaps TRBD1 (5 bases). Trimming took 5 bases from V and 5 from J, leaving 16 bases between them. The germline gives CDR1 SGHVS, CDR2 FQNEAQ. CDR3 length: 14 amino acids.

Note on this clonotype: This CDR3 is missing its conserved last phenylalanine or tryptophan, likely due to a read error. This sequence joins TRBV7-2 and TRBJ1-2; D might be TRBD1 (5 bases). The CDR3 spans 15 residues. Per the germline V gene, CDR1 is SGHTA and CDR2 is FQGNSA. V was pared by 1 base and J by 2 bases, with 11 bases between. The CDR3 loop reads CASSLDGGTNYGYTL. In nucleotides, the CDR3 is TGTGCCAGCAGCTTAGATGGAGGGACGAACTATGGCTACACCTTA.

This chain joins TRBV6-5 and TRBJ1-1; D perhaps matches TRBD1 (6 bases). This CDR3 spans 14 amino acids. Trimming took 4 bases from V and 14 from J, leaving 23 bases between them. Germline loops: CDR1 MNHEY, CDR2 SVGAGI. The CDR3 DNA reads TGTGCCAGCAGTTCCGGACAGAAGAACACGGAAGAGTTCTTT. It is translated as CASSSGQKNTEEFF.

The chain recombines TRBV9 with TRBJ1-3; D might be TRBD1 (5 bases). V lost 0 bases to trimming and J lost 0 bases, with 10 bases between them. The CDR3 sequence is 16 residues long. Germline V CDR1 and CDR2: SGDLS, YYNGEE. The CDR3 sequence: CASSVGGPNSGNTIYF. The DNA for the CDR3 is TGTGCCAGCAGCGTAGGGGGACCGAACTCTGGAAACACCATATATTTT.

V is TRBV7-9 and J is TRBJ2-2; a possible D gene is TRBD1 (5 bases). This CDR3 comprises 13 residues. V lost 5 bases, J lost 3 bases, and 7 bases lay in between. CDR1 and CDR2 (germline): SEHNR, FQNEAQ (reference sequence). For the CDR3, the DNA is TGTGCCAGCAGCAGGGGTTACACCGGGGAGCTGTTTTTT. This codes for CASSRGYTGELFF. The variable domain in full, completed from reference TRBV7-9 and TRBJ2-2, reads DTGVSQNPRHKITKRGQNVTFRCDPISEHNRLYWYRQTLGQGPEFLTYFQNEAQLEKSRLLSDRFSAERPKGSFSTLEIQRTEQGDSAMYLCASSRGYTGELFFGEGSRLTVL.

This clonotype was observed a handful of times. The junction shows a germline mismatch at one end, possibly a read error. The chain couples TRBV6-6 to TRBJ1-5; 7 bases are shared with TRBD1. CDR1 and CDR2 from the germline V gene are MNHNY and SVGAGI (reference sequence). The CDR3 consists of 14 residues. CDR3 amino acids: CANSMGQTNQPPHF. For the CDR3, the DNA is TGTGCCAACAGCATGGGACAGACGAATCAGCCCCCGCATTTT.

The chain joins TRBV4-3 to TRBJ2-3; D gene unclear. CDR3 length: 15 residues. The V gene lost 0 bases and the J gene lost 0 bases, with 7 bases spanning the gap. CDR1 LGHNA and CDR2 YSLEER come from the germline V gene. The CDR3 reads CASSQDFTSTDTQYF. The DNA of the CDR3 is TGCGCCAGCAGCCAAGACTTCACTAGCACAGATACGCAGTATTTT.

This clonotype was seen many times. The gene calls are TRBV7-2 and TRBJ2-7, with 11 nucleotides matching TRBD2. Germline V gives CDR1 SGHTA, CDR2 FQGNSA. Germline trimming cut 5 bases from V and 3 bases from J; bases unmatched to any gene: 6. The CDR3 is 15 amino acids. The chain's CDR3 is CASSRGLAGLYEQYF. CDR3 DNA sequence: TGTGCCAGCAGCCGTGGACTAGCGGGTCTCTACGAGCAGTACTTC.

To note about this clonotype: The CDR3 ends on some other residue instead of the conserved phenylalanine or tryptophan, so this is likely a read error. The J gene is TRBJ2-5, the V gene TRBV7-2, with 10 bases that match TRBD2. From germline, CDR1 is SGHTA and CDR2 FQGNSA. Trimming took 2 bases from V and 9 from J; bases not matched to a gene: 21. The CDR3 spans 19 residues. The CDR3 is CASSLRGASGRPEGAPQYI. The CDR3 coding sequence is TGTGCCAGCAGCTTACGAGGAGCTAGCGGGAGACCCGAAGGTGCGCCCCAGTACATC.

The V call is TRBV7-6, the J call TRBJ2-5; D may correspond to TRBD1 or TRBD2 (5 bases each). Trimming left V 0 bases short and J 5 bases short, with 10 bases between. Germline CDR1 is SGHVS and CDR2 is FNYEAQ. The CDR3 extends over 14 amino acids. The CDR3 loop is CASSLAGVLETQYF. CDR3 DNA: TGTGCCAGCAGCTTAGCGGGGGTATTGGAGACCCAGTACTTC.

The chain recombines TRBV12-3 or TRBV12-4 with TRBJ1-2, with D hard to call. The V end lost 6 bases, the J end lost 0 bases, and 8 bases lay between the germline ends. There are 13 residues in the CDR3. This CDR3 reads CASSLTPNYGYTF. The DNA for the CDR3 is TGTGCCAGCAGCCTCACACCTAACTATGGCTACACCTTC.

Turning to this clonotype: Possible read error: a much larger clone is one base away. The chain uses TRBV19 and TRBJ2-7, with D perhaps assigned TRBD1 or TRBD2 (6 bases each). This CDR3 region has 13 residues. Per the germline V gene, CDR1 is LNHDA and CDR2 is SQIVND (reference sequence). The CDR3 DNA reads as TGTGCCAGTAGTGGGGGGCAGCCCTACGAGAAGTACTTC. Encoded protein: CASSGGQPYEKYF.